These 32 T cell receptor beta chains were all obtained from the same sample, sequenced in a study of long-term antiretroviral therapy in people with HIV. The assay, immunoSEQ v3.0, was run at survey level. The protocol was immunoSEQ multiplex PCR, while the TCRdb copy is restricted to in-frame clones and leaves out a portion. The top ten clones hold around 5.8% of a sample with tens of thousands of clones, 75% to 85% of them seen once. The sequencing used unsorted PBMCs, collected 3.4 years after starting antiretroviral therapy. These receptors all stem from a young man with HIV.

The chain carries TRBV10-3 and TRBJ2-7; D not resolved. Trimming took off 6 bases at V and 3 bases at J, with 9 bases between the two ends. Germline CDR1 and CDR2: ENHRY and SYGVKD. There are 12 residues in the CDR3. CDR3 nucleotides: TGTGCCATCAGCTCGGTGAACTACGAGCAGTACTTC. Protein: CAISSVNYEQYF.

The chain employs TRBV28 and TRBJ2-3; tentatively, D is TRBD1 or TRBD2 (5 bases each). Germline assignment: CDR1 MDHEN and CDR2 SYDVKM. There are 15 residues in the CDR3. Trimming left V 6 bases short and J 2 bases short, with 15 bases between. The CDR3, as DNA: TGTGCCAGCAGGGGGGTGGGAAAACCCACAGATACGCAGTATTTT. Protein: CASRGVGKPTDTQYF. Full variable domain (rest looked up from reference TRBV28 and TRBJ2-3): DVKVTQSSRYLVKRTGEKVFLECVQDMDHENMFWYRQDPGLGLRLIYFSYDVKMKEKGDIPEGYSVSREKKERFSLILESASTNQTSMYLCASRGVGKPTDTQYFGPGTRLTVL.

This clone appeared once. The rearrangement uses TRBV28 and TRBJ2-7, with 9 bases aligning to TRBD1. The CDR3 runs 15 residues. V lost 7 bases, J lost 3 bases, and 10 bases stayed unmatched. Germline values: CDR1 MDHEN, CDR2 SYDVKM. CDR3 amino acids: CASKTSGTGNYEQYF. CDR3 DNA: TGTGCCAGCAAAACCTCCGGGACAGGGAACTACGAGCAGTACTTC.

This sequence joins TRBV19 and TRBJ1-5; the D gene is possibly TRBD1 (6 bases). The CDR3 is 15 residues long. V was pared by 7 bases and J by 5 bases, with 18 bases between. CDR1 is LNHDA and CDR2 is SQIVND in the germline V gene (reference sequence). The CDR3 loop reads CASTPDRNIYQPQHF. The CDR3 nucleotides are TGTGCCAGTACCCCGGACAGAAACATATATCAGCCCCAGCATTTT. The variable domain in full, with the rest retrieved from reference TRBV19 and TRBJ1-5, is DGGITQSPKYLFRKEGQNVTLSCEQNLNHDAMYWYRQDPGQGLRLIYYSQIVNDFQKGDIAEGYSVSREKKESFPLTVTSAQKNPTAFYLCASTPDRNIYQPQHFGDGTRLSIL.

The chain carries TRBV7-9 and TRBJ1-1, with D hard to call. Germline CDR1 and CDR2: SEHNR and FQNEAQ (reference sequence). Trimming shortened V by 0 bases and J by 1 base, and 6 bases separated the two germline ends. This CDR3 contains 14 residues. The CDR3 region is CASSLALGNTEAFF. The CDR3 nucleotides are TGTGCCAGCAGCTTAGCGTTGGGGAACACTGAAGCTTTCTTT.

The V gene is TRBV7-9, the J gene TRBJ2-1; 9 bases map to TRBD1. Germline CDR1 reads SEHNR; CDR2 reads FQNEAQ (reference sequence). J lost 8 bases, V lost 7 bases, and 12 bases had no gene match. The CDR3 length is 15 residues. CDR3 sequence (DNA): TGTGCCAGCATATTGACTAAGACAGGGGGAGATGAGCAGTTCTTC. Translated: CASILTKTGGDEQFF.

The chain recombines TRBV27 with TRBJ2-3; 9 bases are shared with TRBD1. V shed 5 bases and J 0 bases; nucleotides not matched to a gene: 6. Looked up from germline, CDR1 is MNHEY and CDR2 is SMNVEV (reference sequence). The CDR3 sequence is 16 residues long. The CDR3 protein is CASSPSGQGSTDTQYF. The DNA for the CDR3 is TGTGCCAGCAGTCCCTCCGGACAGGGGAGCACAGATACGCAGTATTTT.

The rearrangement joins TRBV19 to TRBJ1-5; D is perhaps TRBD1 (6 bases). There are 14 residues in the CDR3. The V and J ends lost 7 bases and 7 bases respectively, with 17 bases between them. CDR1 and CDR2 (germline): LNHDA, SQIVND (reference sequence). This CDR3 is CASNPMSGEQPQHF. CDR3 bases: TGTGCCAGTAACCCCATGTCAGGGGAACAGCCCCAGCATTTT.

This chain's CDR3 is CASSLGRSSTDTQYF. The CDR3 nucleotides read TGTGCCAGCAGCTTAGGACGATCTAGCACAGATACGCAGTATTTT. The J gene is TRBJ2-3, the V gene TRBV7-2; D is uncertain. CDR1 is SGHTA, CDR2 FQGNSA, per germline. Trimming cost V 1 base and J 0 bases, with 8 bases left between them. The length of the CDR3 is 15 residues.

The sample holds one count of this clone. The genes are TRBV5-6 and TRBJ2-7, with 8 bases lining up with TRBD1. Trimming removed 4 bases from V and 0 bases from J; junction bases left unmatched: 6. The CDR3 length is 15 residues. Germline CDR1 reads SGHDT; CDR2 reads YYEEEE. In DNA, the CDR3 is TGTGCCAGCAGCCTACAGGGGGGCAGCTCCTACGAGCAGTACTTC. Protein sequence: CASSLQGGSSYEQYF.

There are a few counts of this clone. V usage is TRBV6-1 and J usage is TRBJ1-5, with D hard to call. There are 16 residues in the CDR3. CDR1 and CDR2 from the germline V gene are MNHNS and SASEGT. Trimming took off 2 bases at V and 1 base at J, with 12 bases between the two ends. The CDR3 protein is CASSELTAVSNQPQHF. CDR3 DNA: TGTGCCAGCAGTGAACTTACAGCGGTAAGCAATCAGCCCCAGCATTTT.

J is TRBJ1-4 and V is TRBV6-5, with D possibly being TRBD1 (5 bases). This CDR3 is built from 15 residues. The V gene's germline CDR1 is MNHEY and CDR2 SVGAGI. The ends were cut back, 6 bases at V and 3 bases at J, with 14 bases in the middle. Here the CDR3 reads CASRSLGEPNEKLFF. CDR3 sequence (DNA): TGTGCCAGCAGAAGTTTGGGGGAGCCTAATGAAAAACTGTTTTTT.

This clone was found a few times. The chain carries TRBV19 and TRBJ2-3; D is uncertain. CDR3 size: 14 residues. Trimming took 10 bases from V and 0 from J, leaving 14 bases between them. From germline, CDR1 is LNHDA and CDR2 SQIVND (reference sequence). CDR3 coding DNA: TGTGCCATCCGGAAGACGGCTAGCACAGATACGCAGTATTTT. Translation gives CAIRKTASTDTQYF.

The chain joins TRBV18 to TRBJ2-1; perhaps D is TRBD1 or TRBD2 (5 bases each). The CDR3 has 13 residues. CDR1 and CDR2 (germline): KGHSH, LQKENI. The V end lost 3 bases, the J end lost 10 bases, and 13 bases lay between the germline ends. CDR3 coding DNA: TGTGCCAGCTCACCGGGGTTAGGGGAGGAGCAGTTCTTC. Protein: CASSPGLGEEQFF.

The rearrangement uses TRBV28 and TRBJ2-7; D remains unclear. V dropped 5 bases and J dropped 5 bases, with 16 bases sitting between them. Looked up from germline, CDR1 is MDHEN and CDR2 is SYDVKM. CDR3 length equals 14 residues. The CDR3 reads CASSPRLNSNEQYF. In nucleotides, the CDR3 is TGTGCCAGCAGTCCCCGACTCAATAGCAACGAGCAGTACTTC.

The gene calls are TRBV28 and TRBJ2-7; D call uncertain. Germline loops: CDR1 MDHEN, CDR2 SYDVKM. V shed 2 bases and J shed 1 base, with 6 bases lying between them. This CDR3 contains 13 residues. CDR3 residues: CASSLISSYEQYF. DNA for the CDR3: TGTGCCAGCAGTTTAATCAGTTCCTACGAGCAGTACTTC.

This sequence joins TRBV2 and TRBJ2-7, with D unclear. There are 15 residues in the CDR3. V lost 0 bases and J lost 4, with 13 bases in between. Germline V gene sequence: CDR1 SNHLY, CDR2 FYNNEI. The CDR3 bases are TGTGCCAGCAGTGAAGCGGCAGGCAAAAAATACGAGCAGTACTTC. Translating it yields CASSEAAGKKYEQYF. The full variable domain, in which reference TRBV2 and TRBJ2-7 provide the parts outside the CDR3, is EPEVTQTPSHQVTQMGQEVILRCVPISNHLYFYWYRQILGQKVEFLVSFYNNEISEKSEIFDDQFSVERPDGSNFTLKIRSTKLEDSAMYFCASSEAAGKKYEQYFGPGTRLTVT.

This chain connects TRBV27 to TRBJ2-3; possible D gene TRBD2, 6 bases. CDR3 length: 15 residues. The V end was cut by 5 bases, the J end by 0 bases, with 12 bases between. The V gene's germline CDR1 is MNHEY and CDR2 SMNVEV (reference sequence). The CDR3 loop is CASSPLAVSTDTQYF. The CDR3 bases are TGTGCCAGCAGTCCCTTAGCGGTTAGCACAGATACGCAGTATTTT.

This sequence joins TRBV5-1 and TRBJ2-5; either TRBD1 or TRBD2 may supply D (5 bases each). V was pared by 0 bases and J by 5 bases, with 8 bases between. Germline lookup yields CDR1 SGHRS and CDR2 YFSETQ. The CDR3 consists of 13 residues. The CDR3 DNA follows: TGCGCCAGCAGCTTGGGAGAGGGGGAGACCCAGTACTTC. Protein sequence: CASSLGEGETQYF.

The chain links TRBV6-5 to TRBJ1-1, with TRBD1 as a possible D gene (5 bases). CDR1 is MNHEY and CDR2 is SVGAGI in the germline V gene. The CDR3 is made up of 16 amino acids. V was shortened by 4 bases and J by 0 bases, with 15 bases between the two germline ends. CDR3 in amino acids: CASSWQPGRLNTEAFF. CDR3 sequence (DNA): TGTGCCAGCAGTTGGCAACCGGGACGGTTGAACACTGAAGCTTTCTTT.

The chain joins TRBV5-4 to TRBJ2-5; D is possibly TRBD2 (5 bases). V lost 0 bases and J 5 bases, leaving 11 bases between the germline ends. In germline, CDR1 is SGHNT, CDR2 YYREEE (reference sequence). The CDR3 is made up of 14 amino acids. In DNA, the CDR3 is TGTGCCAGCAGCTTGGCAGGCCGAGGGGAGACCCAGTACTTC. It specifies CASSLAGRGETQYF. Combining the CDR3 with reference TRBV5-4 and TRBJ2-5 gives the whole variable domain ETGVTQSPTHLIKTRGQQVTLRCSSQSGHNTVSWYQQALGQGPQFIFQYYREEENGRGNFPPRFSGLQFPNYSSELNVNALELDDSALYLCASSLAGRGETQYFGPGTRLLVL.

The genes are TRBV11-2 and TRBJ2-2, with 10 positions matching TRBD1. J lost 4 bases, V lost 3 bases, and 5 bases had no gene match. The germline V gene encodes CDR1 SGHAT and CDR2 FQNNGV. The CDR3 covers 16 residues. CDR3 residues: CASSLTGGVSTGELFF. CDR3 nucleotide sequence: TGTGCCAGCAGCTTGACAGGGGGCGTTAGCACCGGGGAGCTGTTTTTT.

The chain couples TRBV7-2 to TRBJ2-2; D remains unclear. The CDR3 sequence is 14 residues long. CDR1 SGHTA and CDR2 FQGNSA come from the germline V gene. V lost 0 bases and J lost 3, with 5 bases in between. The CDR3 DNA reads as TGTGCCAGCAGCTTAGCGCAGTACACCGGGGAGCTGTTTTTT. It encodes CASSLAQYTGELFF.

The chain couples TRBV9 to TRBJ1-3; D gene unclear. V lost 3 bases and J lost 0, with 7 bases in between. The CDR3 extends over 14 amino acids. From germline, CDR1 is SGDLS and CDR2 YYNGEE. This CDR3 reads CASSGEDSGNTIYF. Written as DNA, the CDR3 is TGTGCCAGCAGCGGGGAAGACTCTGGAAACACCATATATTTT. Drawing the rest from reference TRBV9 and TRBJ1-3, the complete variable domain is DSGVTQTPKHLITATGQRVTLRCSPRSGDLSVYWYQQSLDQGLQFLIQYYNGEERAKGNILERFSAQQFPDLHSELNLSSLELGDSALYFCASSGEDSGNTIYFGEGSWLTVV.

The DNA for the CDR3 is TGTGCCAGCAGCAGGGAACAGGGGGCCTCCAACTACGAGCAGTACTTC. Protein product: CASSREQGASNYEQYF. The chain uses TRBV5-4 and TRBJ2-7; 9 bases are shared with TRBD1. Germline values: CDR1 SGHNT, CDR2 YYREEE (reference sequence). The V gene end was trimmed by 4 bases and the J gene end by 3 bases; junction bases not matched to a gene: 11. The CDR3 runs to 16 residues.

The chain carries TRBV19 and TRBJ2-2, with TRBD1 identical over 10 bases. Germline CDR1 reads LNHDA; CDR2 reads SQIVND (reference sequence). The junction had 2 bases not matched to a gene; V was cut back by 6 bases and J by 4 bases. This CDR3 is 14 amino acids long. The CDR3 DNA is TGTGCCAGTAGAAGGGACAGGGGCACCGGGGAGCTGTTTTTT. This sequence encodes CASRRDRGTGELFF.

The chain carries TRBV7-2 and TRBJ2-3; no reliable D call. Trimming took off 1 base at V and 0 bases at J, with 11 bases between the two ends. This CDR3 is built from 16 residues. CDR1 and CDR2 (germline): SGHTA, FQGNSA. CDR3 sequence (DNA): TGTGCCAGCAGCTTAGGGGTCGGGCGGAGCACAGATACGCAGTATTTT. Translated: CASSLGVGRSTDTQYF.

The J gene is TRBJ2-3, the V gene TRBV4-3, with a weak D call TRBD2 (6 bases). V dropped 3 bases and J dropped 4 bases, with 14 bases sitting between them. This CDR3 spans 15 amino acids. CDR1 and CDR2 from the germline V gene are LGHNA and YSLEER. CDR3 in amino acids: CASSQGLLPSDTQYF. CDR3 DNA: TGCGCCAGCAGCCAGGGACTCCTTCCCTCAGATACGCAGTATTTT.

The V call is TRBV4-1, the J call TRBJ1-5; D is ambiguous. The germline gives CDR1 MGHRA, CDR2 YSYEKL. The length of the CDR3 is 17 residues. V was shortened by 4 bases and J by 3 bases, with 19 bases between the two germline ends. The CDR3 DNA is TGCGCCAGCAGCCCACATAGCGGAGGTCAGTTCAATCAGCCCCAGCATTTT. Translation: CASSPHSGGQFNQPQHF.

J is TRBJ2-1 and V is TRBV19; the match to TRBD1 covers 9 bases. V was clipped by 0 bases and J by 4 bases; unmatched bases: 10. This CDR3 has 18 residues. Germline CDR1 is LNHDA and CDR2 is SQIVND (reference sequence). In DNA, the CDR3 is TGTGCCAGTAGTATAGATCGGGGACAGGGCGCCCTGTACAATGAGCAGTTCTTC. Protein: CASSIDRGQGALYNEQFF. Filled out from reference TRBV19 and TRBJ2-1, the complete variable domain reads DGGITQSPKYLFRKEGQNVTLSCEQNLNHDAMYWYRQDPGQGLRLIYYSQIVNDFQKGDIAEGYSVSREKKESFPLTVTSAQKNPTAFYLCASSIDRGQGALYNEQFFGPGTRLTVL.

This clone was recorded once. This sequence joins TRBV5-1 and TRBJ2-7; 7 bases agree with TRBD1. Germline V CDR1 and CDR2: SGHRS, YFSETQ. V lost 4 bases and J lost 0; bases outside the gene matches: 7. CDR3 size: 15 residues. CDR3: CASSRSGQISYEQYF. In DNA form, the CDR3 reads TGCGCCAGCAGCAGATCGGGACAGATCTCCTACGAGCAGTACTTC.

The CDR3 loop reads CASRAAGTGVGNTIYF. The CDR3 coding sequence is TGTGCCAGCAGAGCGGCGGGAACCGGGGTCGGAAACACCATATATTTT. The chain uses TRBV27 and TRBJ1-3, with D hard to call. There are 16 residues in the CDR3. Trimming pared 6 bases from V and 4 bases from J, leaving 19 bases between. Germline CDR1 is MNHEY and CDR2 is SMNVEV (reference sequence).